The source of this TCR beta chain is a study of T cells after posttransplantation cyclophosphamide. Germline values: CDR1 SGHAT, CDR2 FQNNGV. There are 13 residues in the CDR3. Trimming cost V 7 bases and J 2 bases, with 11 bases left between them. Profiled with immunoSEQ multiplex PCR; TCRdb holds only in-frame clones, not every one. This sample yields 7,500 to 10,000 clones, of which 80% to 90% are seen a single time; 4.2% belongs to the top ten. Sampled 1 year posttransplant, controls received myeloablative marrow transplants, methotrexate and a calcineurin inhibitor. Comments on this clone: The antigen is undetermined.

Whole-study findings and limits: Donor-recipient repertoire similarity was low at 1-2 months, rising over year one.

This sequence was found in a male patient aged 45-60 years who received an allogeneic stem cell transplant from an unrelated donor, was CMV-positive, and had chronic GVHD only. Some T cells may be provided by the graft donor. The starting material was PBMCs, obtained about 430 days after allogeneic stem cell transplant with calcineurin inhibitor and methotrexate. The genes are TRBV11-2 and TRBJ1-2; D not certain. The CDR3 reads CASTDKQNYGYTF. The CDR3 DNA sequence: TGTGCCAGCACCGATAAACAGAACTATGGCTACACCTTC. Combining the CDR3 with reference TRBV11-2 and TRBJ1-2 gives the whole variable domain EAGVAQSPRYKIIEKRQSVAFWCNPISGHATLYWYQQILGQGPKLLIQFQNNGVVDDSQLPKDRFSAERLKGVDSTLKIQPAKLEDSAVYLCASTDKQNYGYTFGSGTRLTVV.